This T cell receptor (beta chain) was documented in a study of OX40 agonist ivuxolimab in advanced cancers. At the level of the study: In this cohort, patients received ivuxolimab, an agonistic anti-OX40 (CD134) antibody. It was permissible to have had prior anti-PD-1, anti-PD-L1 or anti-CTLA-4 therapy, and around 40% had some. Every 2 weeks, ivuxolimab was infused into the patients intravenously at between 0.01 and 10 mg/kg. A diagnosis of hepatocellular carcinoma, melanoma, renal cell or head and neck cancer was present in dose-escalation patients.

The assay was immunoSEQ multiplex PCR, and TCRdb's table has in-frame clones only and misses some. Among around 100,000 clones listed, around 87% were seen once. CDR3 length: 14 amino acids. Germline lookup yields CDR1 SGHTA and CDR2 FQGNSA. V dropped 2 bases and J dropped 7 bases, with 14 bases sitting between them. This rearrangement joins TRBV7-2 to TRBJ2-5, with unresolved D. The sequences come from CD4+ or CD8+ T cells sorted from blood, collected in a trial of the OX40 agonist ivuxolimab. The sequence was collected from an adult with an advanced solid tumor such as melanoma, head and neck, liver or kidney cancer. CDR3 DNA: TGTGCCAGCAGCTTAAGGATGGATTCAGGGACCCAGTACTTC. Translated: CASSLRMDSGTQYF.